The 23 T cell receptor beta chains in this list originate from one sample, sequenced in a study of blood T cell repertoires in COVID-19. Sequencing used immunoSEQ multiplex PCR; TCRdb keeps in-frame clones, though not all of them. The sample consists of fewer than 600,000 clones, approximately 87% of them appearing once. The sequenced sample consisted of PBMCs or T cells enriched from blood (not recorded which). These receptors were collected from a woman aged 40-49 years who had recovered from COVID-19.

The rearrangement uses TRBV6-5 and TRBJ2-1; 12 nucleotides align to TRBD2. Germline CDR1 is MNHEY and CDR2 is SVGAGI. V shed 8 bases and J 8 bases; nucleotides not matched to a gene: 7. The CDR3 is 14 residues long. The CDR3 DNA sequence: TGTGCCAGCGGGGATGCTAGCGGGAGGGATGAGCAGTTCTTC. Its translation is CASGDASGRDEQFF.

The rearrangement uses TRBV7-2 and TRBJ1-3; D perhaps matches TRBD1 (5 bases). CDR1 is SGHTA and CDR2 is FQGNSA in the germline V gene. V was pared by 5 bases and J by 2 bases, with 7 bases between. This CDR3 is 13 amino acids long. CDR3 nucleotide sequence: TGTGCCAGCAGCGCGGGACCTGGAAACACCATATATTTT. Encoded protein: CASSAGPGNTIYF.

This CDR3 reads CASSYPTGLYEQYF. In DNA form, the CDR3 reads TGTGCCAGCAGTTATCCGACAGGATTATACGAGCAGTACTTC. The chain recombines TRBV6-2 or TRBV6-3 with TRBJ2-7, with D possibly TRBD1 on 6 matching bases. The CDR3 covers 14 residues. V lost 3 bases to trimming and J lost 4 bases, with 13 bases between them. Germline V CDR1 and CDR2: MNHEY, SVGEGT.

The chain has TRBV27 and TRBJ2-1; TRBD2 might be the D (5 bases). The CDR3 has 13 amino acids. Germline V gene sequence: CDR1 MNHEY, CDR2 SMNVEV (reference sequence). With 6 bases removed from V and 6 bases from J, the gap between germline ends came to 12 bases. The CDR3 sequence is CASSSGLINEQFF. The CDR3 nucleotides read TGTGCCAGCAGCTCTGGACTTATCAATGAGCAGTTCTTC.

The genes are TRBV7-2 and TRBJ2-5; 10 nucleotides align to TRBD2. This CDR3 is 16 amino acids long. The germline CDR1 and CDR2 sequences are SGHTA and FQGNSA. V dropped 1 base and J dropped 0; count of bases not matched to a gene: 2. Written as DNA, the CDR3 is TGTGCCAGCAGCTTAGTTAGCGGGAGGTACCAAGAGACCCAGTACTTC. This codes for CASSLVSGRYQETQYF.

The chain has TRBV19 and TRBJ1-1, with D maybe TRBD1 (6 bases). The CDR3 loop spans 13 amino acids. Trimming pared 3 bases from V and 9 bases from J, leaving 14 bases between. Germline V gene lookup returns CDR1 LNHDA and CDR2 SQIVND (reference sequence). The CDR3 bases are TGTGCCAGTAGTATGAACAGGGCAAGTCAAGCTTTCTTT. Amino acids: CASSMNRASQAFF.

On this clone: Other DNA sequences in the same sample also yield this CDR3. The CDR3, as DNA: TGTGCCAGCAGCCTAGGGACTAGCGGAACCTACGAGCAGTACTTC. Residues: CASSLGTSGTYEQYF. This rearrangement joins TRBV5-4 to TRBJ2-7, with 11 bases matching TRBD2. V gave up 4 bases and J gave up 2 bases; unmatched junction bases: 5. Germline V lookup: CDR1 SGHNT, CDR2 YYREEE (reference sequence). The CDR3 consists of 15 residues.

The chain couples TRBV7-7 to TRBJ2-2; 8 bases are shared with TRBD2. CDR1 SSHAT and CDR2 FNYEAQ come from the germline V gene (reference sequence). The J segment lost 5 bases and the V segment lost 0 bases, leaving 2 bases of the junction unmatched. The CDR3 consists of 15 residues. The DNA of the CDR3 is TGTGCCAGCAGCTTAGCCGCGGGAGGTACCGGGGAGCTGTTTTTT. As protein: CASSLAAGGTGELFF. Supplemented by reference TRBV7-7 and TRBJ2-2, the full variable domain reads GAGVSQSPRYKVTKRGQDVTLRCDPISSHATLYWYQQALGQGPEFLTYFNYEAQPDKSGLPSDRFSAERPEGSISTLTIQRTEQRDSAMYRCASSLAAGGTGELFFGEGSRLTVL.

The V gene is TRBV24-1, the J gene TRBJ2-5, with 10 positions matching TRBD2. J gave up 1 base and V 7 bases, and 8 bases lay outside the gene matches. The CDR3 covers 16 residues. Germline V gene data show CDR1 as KGHDR and CDR2 as SFDVKD. CDR3 in amino acids: CATRGVTSGSQETQYF. As DNA, the CDR3 is TGTGCCACCAGGGGGGTGACTAGCGGGTCCCAAGAGACCCAGTACTTC.

To note about this clone: The junction and the germline gene differ at one end; a read error may be behind it. The CDR3 bases are TGTGCCAGCAGGTTAGGGACAGGAGAAAACACCATATATTTT. Translated: CASRLGTGENTIYF. The chain couples TRBV7-8 to TRBJ1-3, with 8 bases lining up with TRBD1. The CDR3 contains 14 residues. Germline CDR1 and CDR2: SGHVS and FQNEAQ.

The chain uses TRBV14 and TRBJ1-2; D is unclear. The length of the CDR3 is 14 residues. The V gene lost 0 bases and the J gene lost 5 bases, with 10 bases spanning the gap. CDR1 is SGHDN and CDR2 is FVKESK in the germline V gene. The CDR3 loop is CASSQDTGMYGYTF. The CDR3 nucleotides are TGTGCCAGCAGCCAAGATACGGGGATGTATGGCTACACCTTC.

The rearrangement links TRBV5-1 to TRBJ1-2; TRBD1 is a possible D gene (5 bases). This CDR3 contains 17 residues. V lost 2 bases and J 1 base, leaving 18 bases between the germline ends. The germline CDR1 and CDR2 sequences are SGHRS and YFSETQ. The CDR3 sequence: CASSFPWGEEYNYGYTF. The CDR3 DNA is TGCGCCAGCAGCTTTCCTTGGGGGGAGGAATATAACTATGGCTACACCTTC.

CDR3 amino acids: CASGPPSVGADTQYF. DNA for the CDR3: TGTGCTAGTGGTCCTCCTAGCGTCGGGGCAGATACGCAGTATTTT. The chain joins TRBV12-5 to TRBJ2-3; possibly TRBD2 for D (6 bases). The V end was cut by 5 bases, the J end by 4 bases, with 16 bases between. Germline V lookup: CDR1 LGHNT, CDR2 FRNRAP. This CDR3 region has 15 residues. The complete variable domain, with remaining parts taken from reference TRBV12-5 and TRBJ2-3, reads DARVTQTPRHKVTEMGQEVTMRCQPILGHNTVFWYRQTMMQGLELLAYFRNRAPLDDSGMPKDRFSAEMPDATLATLKIQPSEPRDSAVYFCASGPPSVGADTQYFGPGTRLTVL.

The chain has TRBV6-2 or TRBV6-3 and TRBJ2-5, with D unclear. Germline V gene data show CDR1 as MNHEY and CDR2 as SVGEGT. The V gene lost 0 bases and the J gene lost 4 bases, with 18 bases spanning the gap. This CDR3 region has 17 residues. The CDR3 DNA sequence: TGTGCCAGCAGTTACTCTGGTATTAGCACTTTAAGAGAGACCCAGTACTTC. This sequence encodes CASSYSGISTLRETQYF.

The chain combines TRBV27 with TRBJ1-5; 8 bases are shared with TRBD1. The CDR3 has 14 residues. Germline V gene lookup returns CDR1 MNHEY and CDR2 SMNVEV (reference sequence). Trimming at V came to 2 bases and at J to 7 bases, leaving 4 bases not matched to a gene. The CDR3: CASSLIRGQQPQHF. CDR3 DNA sequence: TGTGCCAGCAGTTTAATCAGGGGGCAACAGCCCCAGCATTTT.

The chain is built from TRBV7-2 and TRBJ2-7; 13 nucleotides align to TRBD2. J was trimmed by 3 bases and V by 5 bases; bases with no gene match: 4. Germline V gene lookup returns CDR1 SGHTA and CDR2 FQGNSA. This CDR3 contains 15 residues. The CDR3 DNA is TGTGCCAGCAGCCTACTAGCGGGAGGGCTCTACGAGCAGTACTTC. Amino acids: CASSLLAGGLYEQYF.

The rearrangement joins TRBV12-3 or TRBV12-4 to TRBJ1-2; D uncertain. The CDR3 is 12 residues long. The germline V and J ends were trimmed by 3 bases and 4 bases, with 6 bases remaining between them. This chain's CDR3 is CASSFFRYGYTF. CDR3 nucleotides: TGTGCCAGCAGTTTTTTCCGCTATGGCTACACCTTC.

The chain recombines TRBV4-1 with TRBJ1-5; D perhaps matches TRBD1 (6 bases). Between the trimmed V and J ends, which lost 1 base and 5 bases, there was a span of 15 bases. The germline CDR1 and CDR2 sequences are MGHRA and YSYEKL. CDR3 length equals 16 residues. The CDR3, as DNA: TGCGCCAGCAGCCAAGGTGGTTCGGGGGGCTATCAGCCCCAGCATTTT. It translates to CASSQGGSGGYQPQHF.

The chain links TRBV5-1 to TRBJ2-1; 8 bases map to TRBD1. The V and J ends lost 0 bases and 6 bases, in that order; junction bases with no gene match: 5. Germline V gives CDR1 SGHRS, CDR2 YFSETQ. This CDR3 comprises 15 residues. CDR3 region: CASSLATGAGNEQFF. The CDR3 coding sequence is TGCGCCAGCAGCTTGGCGACAGGGGCAGGCAATGAGCAGTTCTTC.

This rearrangement joins TRBV3-1 (or the pseudogene TRBV3-2) to TRBJ1-2; no clear D gene. Germline assignment: CDR1 LGHDT and CDR2 YNNKEL (reference sequence). Trimming pared 1 base from V and 0 bases from J, leaving 6 bases between. The CDR3 totals 14 residues. CDR3 DNA sequence: TGTGCCAGCAGCCAAGGCGTAGCTAACTATGGCTACACCTTC. Amino acid sequence: CASSQGVANYGYTF.

This chain joins TRBV24-1 and TRBJ1-5; 9 nucleotides line up with TRBD1. The CDR3 covers 16 residues. In germline, CDR1 is KGHDR, CDR2 SFDVKD. The V gene end was trimmed by 11 bases and the J gene end by 6 bases; junction bases not matched to a gene: 16. CDR3 DNA: TGTGCCAGAGGGACAGGGCACCTCCAAAGTGTTCAGCCCCAGCATTTT. Protein product: CARGTGHLQSVQPQHF.

Remarks on this clone: Other DNA sequences in this specimen translate into the identical CDR3. For the CDR3, the DNA is TGTGCCAGCAGCCAGGACAGGAACACTGAAGCTTTCTTT. This gives the protein CASSQDRNTEAFF. The chain carries TRBV14 and TRBJ1-1; the D gene is possibly TRBD1 (6 bases). Germline V gene sequence: CDR1 SGHDN, CDR2 FVKESK. V was pared by 3 bases and J by 1 base, with 6 bases between. The CDR3 extends over 13 amino acids. The full variable domain, with the rest looked up from reference TRBV14 and TRBJ1-1, is EAGVTQFPSHSVIEKGQTVTLRCDPISGHDNLYWYRRVMGKEIKFLLHFVKESKQDESGMPNNRFLAERTGGTYSTLKVQPAELEDSGVYFCASSQDRNTEAFFGQGTRLTVV.

The J gene is TRBJ1-1, the V gene TRBV19, with D possibly being TRBD1 (5 bases). This CDR3 contains 12 residues. Trimming left V 8 bases short and J 2 bases short, with 9 bases between. Germline values: CDR1 LNHDA, CDR2 SQIVND (reference sequence). The CDR3 bases are TGTGCCAGTTTTAGGGGAAACACTGAAGCTTTCTTT. It is translated as CASFRGNTEAFF. Filled out from reference TRBV19 and TRBJ1-1, the complete variable domain reads DGGITQSPKYLFRKEGQNVTLSCEQNLNHDAMYWYRQDPGQGLRLIYYSQIVNDFQKGDIAEGYSVSREKKESFPLTVTSAQKNPTAFYLCASFRGNTEAFFGQGTRLTVV.